Presented here are 5 T cell receptor beta chains from one specimen sequenced in a study of blood T cell repertoires in COVID-19. Assay used: immunoSEQ multiplex PCR; TCRdb lists only in-frame clones, some missing. The table records approximately 260,000 clones, around 83% of them present only once. The sequencing sample was made of PBMCs or T cells enriched from blood (not recorded which). The receptors come from a woman aged 45-65 years who had been exposed to COVID-19.

Points on this clone: At one of its ends the junction is not consistent with the germline gene, which may arise from a read error. The chain links TRBV9 to TRBJ1-2; 9 bases match TRBD1. In germline, CDR1 is SGDLS, CDR2 YYNGEE. This CDR3 contains 14 residues. The CDR3 protein is CASGSSGTGTDWAF. The CDR3 region has the DNA TGTGCCAGCGGATCCTCCGGGACAGGGACGGACTGGGCCTTC. Using reference TRBV9 and TRBJ1-2 for the parts outside the CDR3, the full variable domain is DSGVTQTPKHLITATGQRVTLRCSPRSGDLSVYWYQQSLDQGLQFLIQYYNGEERAKGNILERFSAQQFPDLHSELNLSSLELGDSALYFCASGSSGTGTDWAFGSGTRLTVV.

This sequence joins TRBV24-1 and TRBJ1-2; D might be TRBD1 (6 bases). In germline, CDR1 is KGHDR, CDR2 SFDVKD. The CDR3 has 14 amino acids. V gave up 5 bases and J gave up 6 bases, with 15 bases separating them. The CDR3 loop reads CATSARAGVDGYTF. CDR3 coding DNA: TGTGCCACCAGTGCCCGGGCAGGGGTTGATGGCTACACCTTC.

The chain has TRBV5-1 and TRBJ1-2, with a weak D call TRBD1 (5 bases). The CDR3 spans 15 residues. Trimming shortened V by 5 bases and J by 4 bases, and 18 bases separated the two germline ends. Germline CDR1 reads SGHRS; CDR2 reads YFSETQ. The CDR3 bases are TGCGCCAGCAGGCCGTCGGGGGACCCCTCCTATGGCTACACCTTC. Its protein is CASRPSGDPSYGYTF.

V usage is TRBV28 and J usage is TRBJ1-4; 8 bases match TRBD1. Germline V gene data show CDR1 as MDHEN and CDR2 as SYDVKM. J was trimmed by 7 bases and V by 3 bases; bases with no gene match: 4. The length of the CDR3 is 14 residues. CDR3 loop: CASSFPTGAEKLFF. CDR3 in DNA: TGTGCCAGCAGTTTCCCGACAGGGGCTGAAAAACTGTTTTTT.

The J gene is TRBJ2-4, the V gene TRBV12-3 or TRBV12-4, with D possibly matching TRBD1 (6 bases). V was pared by 5 bases and J by 7 bases, with 12 bases between. This CDR3 is 13 amino acids long. The CDR3 region has the DNA TGTGCCAGCAGTCCCACAGGGATTAACATTCAGTACTTC. Translation: CASSPTGINIQYF.